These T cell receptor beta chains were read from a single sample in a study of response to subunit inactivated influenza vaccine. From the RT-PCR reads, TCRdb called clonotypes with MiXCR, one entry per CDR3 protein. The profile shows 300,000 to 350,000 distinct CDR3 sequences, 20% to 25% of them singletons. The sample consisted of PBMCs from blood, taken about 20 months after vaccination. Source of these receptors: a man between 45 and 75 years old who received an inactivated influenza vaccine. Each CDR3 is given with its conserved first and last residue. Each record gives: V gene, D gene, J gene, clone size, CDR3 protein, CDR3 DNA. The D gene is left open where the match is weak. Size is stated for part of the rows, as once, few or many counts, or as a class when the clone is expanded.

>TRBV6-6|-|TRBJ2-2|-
CASSPGGELFF
TGTGCCAGCAGCCCCGGTGGGGAGCTGTTTTTT
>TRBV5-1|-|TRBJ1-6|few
CASRPQAAPTNSPLHF
TGCGCCAGCAGGCCCCAAGCGGCACCCACTAATTCACCCCTCCACTTT
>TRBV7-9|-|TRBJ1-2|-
CASSLDTRGYTF
TGTGCCAGCAGCCTCGACACCCGCGGCTACACCTTC
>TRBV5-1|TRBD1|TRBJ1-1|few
CASSPQGSPGTEAFF
TGCGCCAGCAGCCCACAGGGGAGTCCGGGCACTGAAGCTTTCTTT
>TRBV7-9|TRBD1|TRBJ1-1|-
CASSLGKVRGPYTEAFF
TGTGCCAGCAGCTTAGGGAAGGTCAGGGGGCCATACACTGAAGCTTTCTTT
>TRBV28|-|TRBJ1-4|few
CASSLGGQDEKLFF
TGTGCCAGCAGTTTAGGGGGGCAGGATGAAAAACTGTTTTTT
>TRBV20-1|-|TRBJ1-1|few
CSLSRGGTEAFF
TGCAGTCTTAGCAGGGGTGGCACTGAAGCTTTCTTT
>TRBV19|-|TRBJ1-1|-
CASTRGWGTEAFF
TGTGCCAGTACCAGAGGTTGGGGCACTGAAGCTTTCTTT
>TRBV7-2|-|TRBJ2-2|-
CATSVSNTGELFF
TGTGCCACCAGTGTTTCGAACACCGGGGAGCTGTTTTTT
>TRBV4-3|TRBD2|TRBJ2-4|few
CASSPELARASAKNIQYF
TGCGCCAGCAGCCCAGAACTAGCGCGGGCGTCTGCCAAAAACATTCAGTACTTC
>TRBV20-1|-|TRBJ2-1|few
CSAFLGSYNEQFF
TGCAGTGCCTTCTTAGGCTCCTACAATGAGCAGTTCTTC
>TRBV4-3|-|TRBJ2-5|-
CASSRAWGPVGETQYF
TGCGCCAGCAGCCGTGCTTGGGGTCCGGTGGGAGAGACCCAGTACTTC
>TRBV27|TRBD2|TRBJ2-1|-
CASSLFTSGSIEQFF
TGTGCCAGCAGTTTATTTACTAGCGGGAGTATTGAGCAGTTCTTC
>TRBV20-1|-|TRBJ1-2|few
CSASETNYGYTF
TGCAGTGCTTCAGAGACCAACTATGGCTACACCTTC
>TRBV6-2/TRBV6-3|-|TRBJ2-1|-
CASSYSLGVLYNEQFF
TGTGCCAGCAGTTACTCTCTTGGGGTCCTCTACAATGAGCAGTTCTTC
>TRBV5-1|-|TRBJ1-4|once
CASSFGQHNEKLFF
TGCGCCAGCAGCTTCGGACAGCACAATGAAAAACTGTTTTTT
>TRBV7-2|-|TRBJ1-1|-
CASSLGQATMNTEAFF
TGTGCCAGCAGCTTAGGGCAGGCGACCATGAACACTGAAGCTTTCTTT
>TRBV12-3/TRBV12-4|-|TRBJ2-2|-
CASSSPGARSGELFF
TGTGCCAGCAGTTCACCGGGGGCCCGCAGCGGGGAGCTGTTTTTT
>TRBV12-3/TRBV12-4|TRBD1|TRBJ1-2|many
CASNKGTAWGPLDGYTF
TGTGCCAGCAATAAAGGGACAGCATGGGGTCCTTTAGATGGCTACACCTTC
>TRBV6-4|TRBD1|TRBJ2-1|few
CASSDSPGQGDNEQFF
TGTGCCAGCAGTGATTCCCCGGGACAGGGAGACAATGAGCAGTTCTTC
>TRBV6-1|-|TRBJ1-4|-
CASTRWRGEKLFF
TGTGCCAGCACCCGCTGGCGGGGTGAAAAACTGTTTTTT
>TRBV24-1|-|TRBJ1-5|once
CATSDYRAEGNQPQHF
TGTGCCACCAGTGATTACAGGGCGGAGGGCAATCAGCCCCAGCATTTT
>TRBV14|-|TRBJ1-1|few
CASSQVWGDTEAFF
TGTGCCAGCAGCCAAGTCTGGGGGGACACTGAAGCTTTCTTT